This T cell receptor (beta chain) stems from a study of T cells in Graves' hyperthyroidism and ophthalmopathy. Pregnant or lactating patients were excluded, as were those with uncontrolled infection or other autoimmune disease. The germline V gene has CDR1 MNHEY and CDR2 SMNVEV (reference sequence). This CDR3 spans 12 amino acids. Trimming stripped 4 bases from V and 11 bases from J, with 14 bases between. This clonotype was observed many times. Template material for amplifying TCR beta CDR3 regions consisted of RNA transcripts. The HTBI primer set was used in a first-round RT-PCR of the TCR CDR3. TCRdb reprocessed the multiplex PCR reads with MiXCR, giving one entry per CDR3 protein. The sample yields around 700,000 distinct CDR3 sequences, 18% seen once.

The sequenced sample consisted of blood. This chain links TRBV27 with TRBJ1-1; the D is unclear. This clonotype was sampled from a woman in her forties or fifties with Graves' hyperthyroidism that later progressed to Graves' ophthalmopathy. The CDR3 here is CASSSLLGGAFF. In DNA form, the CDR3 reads TGTGCCAGCAGTTCCCTACTCGGAGGGGCTTTCTTT.